The clone carrying this T cell receptor (beta chain) appeared a few times. The antigen is undetermined. The data derive from a study of post-analysis software for immune sequencing data. V was pared by 4 bases and J by 5 bases, with 1 base of the junction left unmatched. Germline CDR1 is SGHRS and CDR2 is YFSETQ. There are 12 residues in the CDR3. Study-wide results and caveats: TRBV segments more frequent in patients than in controls numbered five and included TRBV5-6, TRBV5-1 and TRBV20-1.

The TCR beta cDNA libraries contained unique molecular identifiers. MiXCR was run by TCRdb on the PCR reads, yielding one entry per CDR3 protein. The repertoire consists of under 200,000 distinct CDR3 sequences, with roughly 28% occurring once and the leading ten covering 3.4%. The sample comprised blood. The chain employs TRBV5-1 and TRBJ2-7; 9 positions match TRBD1. This clonotype originated in a girl aged 2 to 17 with multiple sclerosis. The CDR3 region is CASSRQGDEQYF. The CDR3 DNA sequence: TGCGCCAGCAGCCGACAGGGGGACGAGCAGTACTTC.